This entry concerns a single TCR beta chain. This record comes from a study of blood T cell repertoires in COVID-19. Across the whole study: Material from acute and convalescent COVID-19 was sourced from the United States, Italy and Spain. From T cells, B-cell-depleted T cells, or PBMCs came the material, which was cDNA or gDNA.

As processed by the authors: Estimation of nucleated cell counts relied on the amplification of reference gene primers. The table came from immunoSEQ multiplex PCR; TCRdb's copy has only in-frame clones and leaves some out. That table is the source of V, J and clone size, and D and trimming were worked out from the DNA. Of nearly 70,000 clones listed, roughly 85% are singletons. The CDR3 runs to 14 residues. Per the germline V gene, CDR1 is MNHNY and CDR2 is SVGAGI (reference sequence). V trimming: 5 bases; J trimming: 4 bases; junction bases outside the gene matches: 7. This rearrangement joins TRBV6-6 to TRBJ2-7; TRBD2 aligns across 8 bases. This sequence originates from a woman older than 75 with acute or convalescent COVID-19. Input material: peripheral blood. The CDR3 DNA sequence: TGTGCCAGCAGTGCCGGGAGGGGCGGATACGAGCAGTACTTC. Translation: CASSAGRGGYEQYF.